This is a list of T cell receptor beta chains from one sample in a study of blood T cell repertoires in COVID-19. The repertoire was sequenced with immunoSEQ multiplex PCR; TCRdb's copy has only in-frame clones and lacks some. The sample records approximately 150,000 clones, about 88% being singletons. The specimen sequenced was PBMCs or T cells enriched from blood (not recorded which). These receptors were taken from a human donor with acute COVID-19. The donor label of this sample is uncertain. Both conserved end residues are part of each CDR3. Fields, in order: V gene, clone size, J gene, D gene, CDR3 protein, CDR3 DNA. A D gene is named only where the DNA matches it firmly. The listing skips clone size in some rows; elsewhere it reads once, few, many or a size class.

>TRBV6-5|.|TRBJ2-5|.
CASSYAEVGETQYF
TGTGCCAGCAGTTACGCGGAGGTAGGAGAGACCCAGTACTTC
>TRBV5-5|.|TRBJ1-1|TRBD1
CASSLAQTGTNGNTEAFF
TGTGCCAGCAGCTTGGCCCAGACAGGGACAAATGGGAACACTGAAGCTTTCTTT
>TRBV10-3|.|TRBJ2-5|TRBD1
CAISESDERTGGTQYF
TGTGCCATCAGTGAGTCGGATGAAAGGACAGGGGGGACCCAGTACTTC
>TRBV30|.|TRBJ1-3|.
CAWSRGGNTIYF
TGTGCCTGGAGCCGAGGGGGAAACACCATATATTTT
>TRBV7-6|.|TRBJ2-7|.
CASSLDEGHSYEQYF
TGTGCCAGCAGCTTAGACGAGGGACATTCCTACGAGCAGTACTTC
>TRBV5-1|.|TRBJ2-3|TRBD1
CASSWETGNTDTQYF
TGCGCCAGCAGCTGGGAGACAGGGAACACAGATACGCAGTATTTT
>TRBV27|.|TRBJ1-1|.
CASSSYRDGNTEAFF
TGTGCCAGCAGTAGCTACAGGGATGGGAACACTGAAGCTTTCTTT
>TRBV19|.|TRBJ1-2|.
CASSIGRGRGGYTF
TGTGCCAGTAGTATAGGAAGGGGAAGGGGTGGCTACACCTTC
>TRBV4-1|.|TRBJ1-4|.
CASSQDPSIGEKLFF
TGCGCCAGCAGCCAAGATCCGTCGATCGGGGAAAAACTGTTTTTT
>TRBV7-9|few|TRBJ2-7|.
CASSLGRFTYEQYF
TGTGCCAGCAGCTTAGGGCGGTTTACCTACGAGCAGTACTTC
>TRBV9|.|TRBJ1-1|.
CASSVESGRSTEAFF
TGTGCCAGCAGCGTAGAATCGGGGAGGAGTACTGAAGCTTTCTTT
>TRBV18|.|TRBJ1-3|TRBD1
CASSPGTGTTSSGNTIYF
TGTGCCAGCTCACCCGGGACAGGGACGACTTCCTCTGGAAACACCATATATTTT
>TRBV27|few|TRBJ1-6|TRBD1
CASSLGRQGLRGLHF
TGTGCCAGCAGTTTAGGCAGACAGGGGCTCCGGGGCCTCCACTTT
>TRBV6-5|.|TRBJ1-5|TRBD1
CASSYSGQGFGQPQHF
TGTGCCAGCAGTTACTCCGGACAGGGTTTTGGTCAGCCCCAGCATTTT
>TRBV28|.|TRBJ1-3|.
CASSEGAGNTIYF
TGTGCCAGCAGTGAGGGGGCTGGAAACACCATATATTTT
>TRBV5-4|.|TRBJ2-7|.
CASSLGQSSYEQYF
TGTGCCAGCAGCTTGGGACAGAGCTCCTACGAGCAGTACTTC
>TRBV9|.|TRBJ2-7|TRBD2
CASSKTSGYEQYF
TGTGCCAGCAGCAAGACTAGCGGGTACGAGCAGTACTTC